The following is a T cell receptor beta chain sequence with its context. No antigen is known for it. The assay was immunoSEQ multiplex PCR, and TCRdb's table has in-frame clones only and misses some. The sample consists of roughly 100,000 clones, roughly 91% of them appearing once. The data are from a study of T cell responses to AZD1222 COVID-19 vaccine. The overall study: Timing groups of about 4 and about 12 weeks for second doses were pooled. Study-level findings and limits: Spike was spanned by vaccine-associated CD4 TCRs, with dominance at 160-218 and 743-854.

Source: peripheral blood, taken on day 0 of AZD1222 vaccination. This sequence originates from an adult in good health.

CDR3 DNA sequence: TGCAGCGTGTCTGGCCAGGGCGGTCAGCCCCAGCATTTT. Its protein is CSVSGQGGQPQHF. The chain couples TRBV29-1 to TRBJ1-5; perhaps TRBD1 as D (5 bases). CDR1 and CDR2 from the germline V gene are SQVTM and ANQGSEA. Trimming pared 6 bases from V and 6 bases from J, leaving 15 bases between. The length of the CDR3 is 13 residues.